A selection of T cell receptor beta chains follows, all from one sample in a study of early T cells in non-severe SARS-CoV-2 infection. TCRdb re-derived calls from the 5' RACE reads in MiXCR, one entry per CDR3 protein. The sample holds about 52,000 distinct CDR3 sequences, 6% to 7% seen once. Sequencing was done on a sample of whole blood. Every receptor here comes from an adult who was a healthcare worker with PCR-confirmed SARS-CoV-2 infection or an uninfected control (not recorded which). Both conserved end residues are trimmed from each CDR3.

14,TRBJ2-6,TRBV6-1,ASSGTGGSGANVLT
13,TRBJ2-7,TRBV7-2,ASSSEGAIPYEQY
16,TRBJ1-5,TRBV6-5,ASSLDRVPSYSNQPQH
15,TRBJ1-5,TRBV7-9,ASSSNDGQGFDQPQH
12,TRBJ2-5,TRBV9,ASSPRGGIKTQY
11,TRBJ1-2,TRBV27,ASSLGQTYGYT
12,TRBJ2-5,TRBV20-1,SASPISSRETQY
13,TRBJ2-7,TRBV19,ASSAGTSSYYEQY
7,TRBJ1-5,TRBV20-1,SVDQPQH
10,TRBJ1-1,TRBV7-9,ASINRGDEAF
12,TRBJ2-7,TRBV11-3,ASSLRDRKYEQY
13,TRBJ2-7,TRBV7-2,ASSLPTSGAYEQY
13,TRBJ1-5,TRBV7-9,ASSFSTGTNQPQH
13,TRBJ2-3,TRBV19,ASSIQVSSTDTQY
12,TRBJ1-5,TRBV6-2/TRBV6-3,ASSTGSRNQPQH
15,TRBJ2-7,TRBV19,ASSSFYRDGVSYEQY
13,TRBJ2-1,TRBV11-2,ASSRGQNSYNEQF
11,TRBJ1-1,TRBV20-1,SASAQGAGEAF
19,TRBJ2-1,TRBV7-2,ASSSNTLFHGRGGFYNEQF
12,TRBJ1-5,TRBV28,ASSSFRGGQPQH
10,TRBJ2-7,TRBV20-1,SAGQGDYEQY
12,TRBJ1-1,TRBV15,ATSRGGMNTEAF
14,TRBJ2-3,TRBV7-2,ASSLGVYSPTDTQY
14,TRBJ2-2,TRBV5-6,ASSPAGGPNTGELF
11,TRBJ2-6,TRBV3-2,ASTTSGANVLT
14,TRBJ1-4,TRBV18,ASSPDGVTTNEKLF
14,TRBJ1-1,TRBV11-3,ASSPEAGGSNTEAF
12,TRBJ2-1,TRBV6-2/TRBV6-3,ASSGLAGLNEQF
12,TRBJ2-1,TRBV5-1,ASSSPGRINEQF
15,TRBJ2-3,TRBV5-1,ASSLALDRVGMDTQY
12,TRBJ2-7,TRBV12-3/TRBV12-4,ASTAGTGLNEQY
14,TRBJ1-5,TRBV7-8,ASSLGTGRNGQPQH
10,TRBJ2-7,TRBV3-1,ASSRLGYEQY
14,TRBJ1-6,TRBV21-1,ASSKEREIANSPLH
15,TRBJ2-3,TRBV19,ASSLRGPWESTDTQY
15,TRBJ1-2,TRBV10-1,ASSALPTGPRDYGYT
11,TRBJ2-3,TRBV29-1,SGRTRRTDTQY
13,TRBJ2-2,TRBV29-1,SAKEGTANTGELF
9,TRBJ2-7,TRBV29-1,SVKDAYEQY
12,TRBJ2-7,TRBV10-3,AISESDRDYEQY
12,TRBJ2-4,TRBV10-3,AISETGTKNIQY
12,TRBJ1-6,TRBV6-1,ASTLRSFNSPLH
11,TRBJ2-1,TRBV12-3/TRBV12-4,ASSLGGPGEQF
13,TRBJ1-2,TRBV4-1,ASSQGGASNYGYT
12,TRBJ1-4,TRBV6-6,ASSSDREEEKLF
11,TRBJ2-1,TRBV18,ASSPPGWYEQF
13,TRBJ2-7,TRBV11-2,ASSLWGQGSYEQY
17,TRBJ2-5,TRBV20-1,SARSGTGGESGLQETQY
10,TRBJ1-2,TRBV18,ASSPTGDGYT